The 4 T cell receptor beta chains in this list originate from one sample, sequenced in a study of blood T cells in healthy people across ages. With a J-beta primer mix and a sample-barcoded 5' primer, a second PCR ran roughly 6 to 11 cycles. TCRdb re-derived calls from the 5' RACE reads in MiXCR, one entry per CDR3 protein. The sample lists roughly 700,000 distinct CDR3 sequences, 45% to 50% seen once, with 25% to 35% in the top ten. The source material was blood. Receptors were obtained from a woman aged 55-75 years in good health.

This clonotype was detected a few times. V usage is TRBV7-9 and J usage is TRBJ1-2, with 9 bases fitting TRBD1. Germline lookup yields CDR1 SEHNR and CDR2 FQNEAQ (reference sequence). V shed 4 bases and J 0 bases; nucleotides not matched to a gene: 3. The CDR3 loop spans 15 amino acids. The DNA of the CDR3 is TGTGCCAGCAGCTACGGGGACAGGGCTAACTATGGCTACACCTTC. The encoded protein is CASSYGDRANYGYTF.

V usage is TRBV27 and J usage is TRBJ2-5; 8 bases agree with TRBD1. This CDR3 is built from 16 residues. The germline gives CDR1 MNHEY, CDR2 SMNVEV (reference sequence). The junction had 13 bases not matched to a gene; V was cut back by 5 bases and J by 5 bases. CDR3 bases: TGTGCCAGCAGTCCTATTGGACAGGGATTTTGGGAGACCCAGTACTTC. The encoded protein is CASSPIGQGFWETQYF.

The V call is TRBV4-2, the J call TRBJ2-1; 7 bases line up with TRBD2. Trimming cost V 0 bases and J 8 bases; bases outside gene matches: 13. This CDR3 has 17 amino acids. Germline CDR1 LGHNA, CDR2 YNFKEQ. The DNA for the CDR3 is TGTGCCAGCAGCCAAGATACCATCGTGACTAGCTCCGATGAGCAGTTCTTC. Amino acids: CASSQDTIVTSSDEQFF.

This clonotype has only a few counts. The CDR3 DNA sequence: TGCAGCGTTGATTCGGTAGCGGGATCGAATGAGCAGTTCTTC. Translated: CSVDSVAGSNEQFF. This chain uses TRBV29-1 with TRBJ2-1, with 8 positions matching TRBD2. The length of the CDR3 is 14 residues. The germline V gene encodes CDR1 SQVTM and CDR2 ANQGSEA. With V trimmed by 3 bases and J by 7 bases, 8 bases remained unmatched.